Following are 21 T cell receptor beta chains from one sample sequenced in a study of blood T cell repertoires in COVID-19. Some clones are missing from TCRdb's copy, which holds only in-frame ones; the method was immunoSEQ multiplex PCR. This sample yields a few hundred thousand clones, of which more than 75% are seen a single time; more than 1.5% belongs to the top ten. Sequenced input: PBMCs or T cells enriched from blood (not recorded which). The receptors come from a middle-aged man in a cohort exposed to, infected with or recovered from COVID-19 (not recorded which).

The chain couples TRBV6-5 to TRBJ2-2, with 8 bases identical to TRBD1. Germline assignment: CDR1 MNHEY and CDR2 SVGAGI. The V gene end was trimmed by 8 bases and the J gene end by 1 base; junction bases not matched to a gene: 3. CDR3 length equals 14 residues. The CDR3 DNA follows: TGTGCCAGCCGGGGACAGGTGAACACCGGGGAGCTGTTTTTT. Translated, it gives CASRGQVNTGELFF.

The rearrangement joins TRBV2 to TRBJ1-6; possible D gene TRBD1, 5 bases. Germline values: CDR1 SNHLY, CDR2 FYNNEI. Between the trimmed V and J ends, which lost 2 bases and 5 bases, there was a span of 10 bases. The CDR3 is made up of 15 amino acids. CDR3 in amino acids: CASSEQGMNNSPLHF. CDR3 nucleotides: TGTGCCAGCAGTGAACAGGGAATGAATAATTCACCCCTCCACTTT. Using reference TRBV2 and TRBJ1-6 for the parts outside the CDR3, the full variable domain is EPEVTQTPSHQVTQMGQEVILRCVPISNHLYFYWYRQILGQKVEFLVSFYNNEISEKSEIFDDQFSVERPDGSNFTLKIRSTKLEDSAMYFCASSEQGMNNSPLHFGNGTRLTVT.

A note on this clone: Distinct nucleotide sequences in the sample also encode this CDR3. The chain carries TRBV3-1 (or the pseudogene TRBV3-2) and TRBJ1-1; tentatively, D is TRBD1 (5 bases). With 3 bases removed from V and 3 bases from J, the gap between germline ends came to 8 bases. This CDR3 contains 13 residues. Germline CDR1 reads LGHDT; CDR2 reads YNNKEL (reference sequence). The CDR3 spells CASSHRGDTEAFF. DNA of the CDR3: TGTGCCAGCAGCCATCGGGGGGACACTGAAGCTTTCTTT.

In this sample, this clone turned up once. The chain couples TRBV18 to TRBJ2-2; TRBD1 matches 10 bases. CDR3 length: 14 amino acids. Trimming removed 4 bases from V and 4 bases from J; junction bases left unmatched: 0. Germline lookup yields CDR1 KGHSH and CDR2 LQKENI. CDR3 nucleotide sequence: TGTGCCAGCTCACGGGACAGGGGCACCGGGGAGCTGTTTTTT. This encodes CASSRDRGTGELFF.

V usage is TRBV19 and J usage is TRBJ2-2; the match to TRBD2 covers 9 bases. The CDR3 contains 16 residues. Per germline, CDR1 LNHDA and CDR2 SQIVND (reference sequence). Trimming removed 3 bases from V and 4 bases from J; junction bases left unmatched: 6. In nucleotides, the CDR3 is TGTGCCAGTAGTATCATAGCGGGAGCGGTCACCGGGGAGCTGTTTTTT. It encodes CASSIIAGAVTGELFF.

The V and J genes are TRBV5-1 and TRBJ2-1; no firm D call. The V and J ends lost 2 bases and 6 bases respectively, with 9 bases between them. This CDR3 spans 13 amino acids. Germline values: CDR1 SGHRS, CDR2 YFSETQ. The CDR3 here is CASSLSQSNEQFF. DNA of the CDR3: TGCGCCAGCAGCTTATCGCAGTCCAATGAGCAGTTCTTC.

CDR3 in DNA: TGTGCCAGCAGCCAAGATATGGGGGGGCCCCAGCATTTT. It specifies CASSQDMGGPQHF. The J gene is TRBJ1-5, the V gene TRBV3-1 (or the pseudogene TRBV3-2); TRBD1 is a possible D gene (5 bases). This CDR3 has 13 residues. Trimming shortened V by 0 bases and J by 9 bases, and 9 bases separated the two germline ends. Germline V CDR1 and CDR2: LGHDT, YNNKEL (reference sequence).

V and J are TRBV6-1 and TRBJ1-6; the D is unclear. The CDR3 runs 16 residues. Germline loops: CDR1 MNHNS, CDR2 SASEGT. Trimming left V 1 base short and J 7 bases short, with 14 bases between. CDR3 sequence: CASSEGGGPLNSPLHF. The CDR3 region has the DNA TGTGCCAGCAGTGAAGGAGGCGGGCCCCTCAATTCACCCCTCCACTTT.

This clone was counted only a few times. The CDR3 loop is CASSENSYNSPLHF. CDR3 sequence (DNA): TGTGCCAGCAGTGAGAACTCCTATAATTCACCCCTCCACTTT. V and J are TRBV27 and TRBJ1-6; D is uncertain. Per germline, CDR1 MNHEY and CDR2 SMNVEV (reference sequence). CDR3 length: 14 amino acids. V lost 5 bases, J lost 0 bases, and 5 bases lay in between.

CDR3 amino acids: CASSTGTSGRWDEQFF. CDR3 in DNA: TGTGCCAGCAGCACGGGGACTAGCGGGAGGTGGGATGAGCAGTTCTTC. The chain links TRBV5-4 to TRBJ2-1, with 15 bases matching TRBD2. Germline V lookup: CDR1 SGHNT, CDR2 YYREEE (reference sequence). This CDR3 spans 16 amino acids. The V segment lost 4 bases and the J segment 8 bases; nucleotides outside the gene matches: 7. Full variable domain (missing parts from reference TRBV5-4 and TRBJ2-1): ETGVTQSPTHLIKTRGQQVTLRCSSQSGHNTVSWYQQALGQGPQFIFQYYREEENGRGNFPPRFSGLQFPNYSSELNVNALELDDSALYLCASSTGTSGRWDEQFFGPGTRLTVL.

The V gene is TRBV6-1, the J gene TRBJ1-4, with 9 bases fitting TRBD1. J was trimmed by 6 bases and V by 2 bases; bases with no gene match: 4. Germline CDR1 MNHNS, CDR2 SASEGT. This CDR3 is 15 amino acids long. The CDR3 reads CASSEMTGGDEKLFF. In DNA form, the CDR3 reads TGTGCCAGCAGTGAAATGACAGGGGGTGATGAAAAACTGTTTTTT.

Here the CDR3 DNA reads TGTGCCAGCAGCCCCCGGGACAGGGGGCGGTATGCTTTCTTT. Protein: CASSPRDRGRYAFF. The J gene is TRBJ1-1, the V gene TRBV28; 12 nucleotides match TRBD1. With V trimmed by 6 bases and J by 11 bases, 10 bases remained unmatched. This CDR3 comprises 14 residues. Germline CDR1 is MDHEN and CDR2 is SYDVKM.

The V call is TRBV6-1, the J call TRBJ1-1; the D is unclear. Germline CDR1 MNHNS, CDR2 SASEGT. V gave up 2 bases and J gave up 0 bases, with 7 bases separating them. There are 14 residues in the CDR3. The CDR3 nucleotides are TGTGCCAGCAGTGAAAAGCTGATGAACACTGAAGCTTTCTTT. This codes for CASSEKLMNTEAFF.

This clone appeared once. V usage is TRBV2 and J usage is TRBJ1-3, with 8 bases fitting TRBD1. Germline trimming cut 0 bases from V and 4 bases from J; bases unmatched to any gene: 2. Germline CDR1 is SNHLY and CDR2 is FYNNEI. CDR3 size: 15 residues. The CDR3 sequence: CASSEARTGGNTIYF. For the CDR3, the DNA is TGTGCCAGCAGTGAAGCGAGGACAGGGGGAAACACCATATATTTT.

V usage is TRBV5-1 and J usage is TRBJ2-3; 8 positions match TRBD2. This CDR3 region has 14 residues. CDR1 is SGHRS, CDR2 YFSETQ, per germline. The trim removed 2 bases at V and 5 bases at J, leaving 4 bases unmatched. The CDR3: CASSFREGVDTQYF. The CDR3 DNA sequence: TGCGCCAGCAGCTTTCGGGAGGGGGTAGATACGCAGTATTTT.

The rearrangement joins TRBV6-5 to TRBJ2-2, with D maybe TRBD2 (5 bases). The CDR3 covers 15 residues. V dropped 2 bases and J dropped 0 bases, with 7 bases sitting between them. In germline, CDR1 is MNHEY, CDR2 SVGAGI. CDR3 in amino acids: CASSYQAANTGELFF. The CDR3 coding sequence is TGTGCCAGCAGTTACCAAGCGGCGAACACCGGGGAGCTGTTTTTT.

The chain combines TRBV5-1 with TRBJ1-6; TRBD1 is a possible D gene (6 bases). Trimming pared 4 bases from V and 7 bases from J, leaving 15 bases between. Germline loops: CDR1 SGHRS, CDR2 YFSETQ. CDR3 length: 15 amino acids. Written as DNA, the CDR3 is TGCGCCAGCAGCCCAGGGGTCGGGGTAAATTCACCCCTCCACTTT. Protein sequence: CASSPGVGVNSPLHF.

V is TRBV24-1 and J is TRBJ2-2; 9 bases are shared with TRBD1. The germline gives CDR1 KGHDR, CDR2 SFDVKD. This CDR3 is built from 17 residues. The V segment lost 7 bases and the J segment 4 bases; nucleotides outside the gene matches: 12. The DNA of the CDR3 is TGTGCCACCAGCGGGGGGCGGGACAGGGAAATCACCGGGGAGCTGTTTTTT. Translated: CATSGGRDREITGELFF.

The chain recombines TRBV7-9 with TRBJ2-1; D not resolved. Germline CDR1 SEHNR, CDR2 FQNEAQ (reference sequence). V was cut by 0 bases and J by 5 bases, with 5 bases left in between. The CDR3 length is 13 residues. The CDR3 region is CASSLAQDNEQFF. The CDR3 region has the DNA TGTGCCAGCAGCTTAGCCCAGGACAATGAGCAGTTCTTC.

This clone appeared a single time. The rearrangement uses TRBV29-1 and TRBJ1-2, with D maybe TRBD1 (6 bases). Germline assignment: CDR1 SQVTM and CDR2 ANQGSEA. The CDR3 contains 11 residues. With 8 bases removed from V and 4 bases from J, the gap between germline ends came to 11 bases. CDR3 DNA sequence: TGCAGCTGTGGGGACACCTATGGCTACACCTTC. Its translation: CSCGDTYGYTF. The full variable domain, in which reference TRBV29-1 and TRBJ1-2 provide the parts outside the CDR3, is SAVISQKPSRDICQRGTSLTIQCQVDSQVTMMFWYRQQPGQSLTLIATANQGSEATYESGFVIDKFPISRPNLTFSTLTVSNMSPEDSSIYLCSCGDTYGYTFGSGTRLTVV.

The chain joins TRBV7-9 to TRBJ1-2; 12 bases align to TRBD1. V was pared by 5 bases and J by 8 bases, with 9 bases of the junction left unmatched. CDR1 and CDR2 from the germline V gene are SEHNR and FQNEAQ (reference sequence). This CDR3 is 15 amino acids long. The DNA of the CDR3 is TGTGCCAGCAGCAAAGGGGGACAGGGGGCAGAGGGCTACACCTTC. Encoded protein: CASSKGGQGAEGYTF. Complete variable domain (other parts from reference TRBV7-9 and TRBJ1-2): DTGVSQNPRHKITKRGQNVTFRCDPISEHNRLYWYRQTLGQGPEFLTYFQNEAQLEKSRLLSDRFSAERPKGSFSTLEIQRTEQGDSAMYLCASSKGGQGAEGYTFGSGTRLTVV.